This T cell receptor beta chain emerged from a study of blood T cell repertoires in COVID-19. Study-level background: T cells, B-cell-depleted T cells, or PBMCs supplied cDNA or gDNA.

Per the original methods: Scientists estimated how many nucleated cells there were by amplifying reference gene primers. The method was immunoSEQ multiplex PCR; TCRdb's version includes in-frame clones alone and lacks a portion of them. V, J and clone size derive from that table, while D and trimming were established from the DNA sequence. The sample includes about 260,000 clones, 70% to 90% of them seen just once. V was clipped by 7 bases and J by 5 bases, with 11 bases between them. This CDR3 has 12 residues. Germline values: CDR1 MGHDK, CDR2 SYGVNS. The TCR sequence derives from a man aged 18-30 years with active or convalescent COVID-19. The chain joins TRBV25-1 to TRBJ1-1; no clear D gene. The sequencing sample was made of peripheral blood. The CDR3 is CASTEGRTEAFF. The DNA of the CDR3 is TGTGCCAGCACAGAGGGCAGAACTGAAGCTTTCTTT.